What follows is one T cell receptor beta chain and its context. Its antigen is undetermined. This entry comes from a study of T cell repertoires in cytomegalovirus infection. Study overall: Through public TCR beta signatures, both CMV infection and matching HLA type were indicated.

V was trimmed by 2 bases and J by 10 bases, leaving 13 bases between them. Germline assignment: CDR1 KGHDR and CDR2 SFDVKD. The CDR3 runs to 13 residues. In TCRdb, the reads were re-called with MiXCR into one record per CDR3 protein. The sample holds some 99,000 distinct CDR3 sequences, around 31% seen once. The clonotype was recovered from a human donor in good health (CMV status not recorded). Some clones in this sample may be carry-over from other donors' samples. The sequencing used CD8+ T cells from cultured PBMCs, collected from culture after CMV antigen stimulation. The chain combines TRBV24-1 with TRBJ1-2, with D hard to call. The CDR3 spells CATSDWAGRVYTF. The CDR3 DNA follows: TGTGCCACCAGTGATTGGGCAGGAAGGGTCTACACCTTC.